Below, 31 T cell receptor beta chains from the same sample are listed, as sequenced in a study of low-dose radiotherapy and immunotherapy resistance in tumors. Specified time point: after trial treatment. Indicated treatment: LDRT plus nivolumab, ipilimumab, low-dose cyclophosphamide and aspirin (RACIN trial). First-strand cDNA used TRAV- and TRBV-specific primers, covering alpha and beta chains. TCR amplification used about 18 PCR cycles, a constant-region primer and a V-primer adapter. TCRdb re-analysed the reads in MiXCR, keeping a single row per CDR3 protein. Of about 58,000 distinct CDR3 sequences listed, around a quarter are singletons. Specimen: PBMCs, collected after low-dose radiotherapy plus immunotherapy. These receptors were collected from a male donor with prostate cancer.

The sample holds many counts of this clonotype. This CDR3 is CASSYTPVETSGGTDTQYF. DNA for the CDR3: TGCGCCAGCAGCTATACCCCCGTTGAGACTAGCGGGGGCACAGATACGCAGTATTTT. The J gene is TRBJ2-3, the V gene TRBV5-1; TRBD2 matches 11 bases. Germline V gene sequence: CDR1 SGHRS, CDR2 YFSETQ. Losses at the gene ends were 3 bases for V and 1 base for J; bases not matched to a gene: 13. The CDR3 length is 19 residues.

This clonotype was seen at least ten times. The V and J genes are TRBV6-5 and TRBJ2-5; 7 positions match TRBD2. The trim removed 0 bases at V and 1 base at J, leaving 8 bases unmatched. The CDR3 totals 17 residues. Per germline, CDR1 MNHEY and CDR2 SVGAGI. Here the CDR3 DNA reads TGTGCCAGCAGTTACTCTTTCTCGCGGGGGAGCCAAGAGACCCAGTACTTC. Its translation is CASSYSFSRGSQETQYF.

This clonotype was observed at least ten times. The chain combines TRBV29-1 with TRBJ2-1, with 7 bases that match TRBD1. Trimming removed 3 bases from V and 6 bases from J; junction bases left unmatched: 5. In germline, CDR1 is SQVTM, CDR2 ANQGSEA. The CDR3 loop spans 13 amino acids. The CDR3 coding sequence is TGCAGCGTTGATAGAGCAGGGGGCAATGAGCAGTTCTTC. This gives the protein CSVDRAGGNEQFF.

Ten or more counts support this clonotype. The genes are TRBV9 and TRBJ2-5; D gene uncertain. The CDR3 extends over 15 amino acids. CDR1 and CDR2 (germline): SGDLS, YYNGEE. The V end was cut by 3 bases, the J end by 4 bases, with 16 bases between. The CDR3 bases are TGTGCCAGCAGCGACGAGCTAGGGCCCGGAGAGACCCAGTACTTC. As protein: CASSDELGPGETQYF.

As concerns this clonotype: A far larger clone is a single base away, which makes a read error likely. This chain connects TRBV12-3 or TRBV12-4 to TRBJ2-7, with TRBD2 matching over 13 bases. Trimming cost V 6 bases and J 7 bases; bases outside gene matches: 9. The CDR3 consists of 15 residues. This CDR3 reads CASSRTSGRAWEQYF. CDR3 sequence (DNA): TGTGCCAGCAGCCGCACTAGCGGGAGGGCCTGGGAGCAGTACTTC.

This clonotype was observed at least ten times. This chain joins TRBV29-1 and TRBJ2-1, with D possibly being TRBD1 (6 bases). V was cut by 7 bases and J by 6 bases, with 16 bases left in between. The germline gives CDR1 SQVTM, CDR2 ANQGSEA. This CDR3 is built from 13 residues. As DNA, the CDR3 is TGCAGCGCGAACAGGGCTCTGGGCAATGAGCAGTTCTTC. It encodes CSANRALGNEQFF.

The rearrangement uses TRBV5-1 and TRBJ2-2; D not resolved. CDR3 length: 14 amino acids. Per the germline V gene, CDR1 is SGHRS and CDR2 is YFSETQ. Trimming shortened V by 3 bases and J by 4 bases, and 10 bases separated the two germline ends. In DNA, the CDR3 is TGCGCCAGCAGCTCCGAACTTACCACCGGGGAGCTGTTTTTT. It translates to CASSSELTTGELFF. The whole variable domain, filled in from reference TRBV5-1 and TRBJ2-2, reads KAGVTQTPRYLIKTRGQQVTLSCSPISGHRSVSWYQQTPGQGLQFLFEYFSETQRNKGNFPGRFSGRQFSNSRSEMNVSTLELGDSALYLCASSSELTTGELFFGEGSRLTVL.

The chain carries TRBV27 and TRBJ1-2; 7 bases are a match to TRBD1. This CDR3 region has 13 residues. The trim removed 5 bases at V and 5 bases at J, leaving 5 bases unmatched. The germline gives CDR1 MNHEY, CDR2 SMNVEV (reference sequence). The CDR3 DNA is TGTGCCAGCAGTATACAGGGGCGGTATGGCTACACCTTC. Its protein product is CASSIQGRYGYTF.

This clonotype was seen repeatedly, ten times or more. The CDR3 DNA reads as TGTGCCAGCAGACTCGAAACAAGGGCTGAAGCTTTCTTT. Translating it yields CASRLETRAEAFF. V is TRBV6-2 or TRBV6-3 and J is TRBJ1-1; D is uncertain. The ends were cut back, 6 bases at V and 6 bases at J, with 14 bases in the middle. This CDR3 spans 13 amino acids. CDR1 and CDR2 from the germline V gene are MNHEY and SVGEGT.

A word on this clonotype: A read error is the likely source, as a far larger clone sits one nucleotide away. The chain carries TRBV13 and TRBJ1-4; weak D call: TRBD1 (6 bases). Deletions cut 9 bases from V and 8 bases from J, with 19 bases between. The CDR3 runs to 14 residues. CDR1 and CDR2 from the germline V gene are PRHDT and FYEKMQ (reference sequence). Here the CDR3 reads CASFTDSVEEKLFF. The CDR3 DNA reads TGTGCCAGTTTTACGGACAGTGTAGAGGAAAAACTGTTTTTT. The full variable domain, its missing parts supplied by reference TRBV13 and TRBJ1-4, is AAGVIQSPRHLIKEKRETATLKCYPIPRHDTVYWYQQGPGQDPQFLISFYEKMQSDKGSIPDRFSAQQFSDYHSELNMSSLELGDSALYFCASFTDSVEEKLFFGSGTQLSVL.

This clonotype has ten or more counts. The chain links TRBV7-9 to TRBJ1-1; tentative D call: TRBD1 (5 bases). Trimming cost V 5 bases and J 0 bases, with 13 bases left between them. Germline V CDR1 and CDR2: SEHNR, FQNEAQ (reference sequence). This CDR3 has 15 amino acids. CDR3 sequence reads: CASSLGEVVNTEAFF. The CDR3 DNA reads TGTGCCAGCAGCCTAGGGGAGGTAGTGAACACTGAAGCTTTCTTT.

At least ten counts were recorded for this clonotype. The V and J genes are TRBV5-1 and TRBJ2-1, with TRBD1 identical over 8 bases. The V gene's germline CDR1 is SGHRS and CDR2 YFSETQ. The V gene end was trimmed by 4 bases and the J gene end by 4 bases; junction bases not matched to a gene: 7. This CDR3 region has 15 residues. The CDR3 protein is CASSHGQGWYNEQFF. Written as DNA, the CDR3 is TGCGCCAGCAGCCACGGACAGGGCTGGTACAATGAGCAGTTCTTC.

This clonotype was counted ten times or more. The chain links TRBV6-1 to TRBJ2-3; D possibly corresponds to TRBD1 (5 bases). The V end was cut by 2 bases, the J end by 0 bases, with 12 bases between. The V gene's germline CDR1 is MNHNS and CDR2 SASEGT. CDR3 length: 16 residues. The CDR3, as DNA: TGTGCCAGCAGTGAACAGGGTTCTTCTAGCACAGATACGCAGTATTTT. This gives the protein CASSEQGSSSTDTQYF.

This clonotype was counted many times. This chain connects TRBV7-9 to TRBJ2-1; TRBD2 is a possible D gene (7 bases). The CDR3 is 14 amino acids. Germline CDR1 and CDR2: SEHNR and FQNEAQ (reference sequence). Deletions cut 11 bases from V and 6 bases from J, with 20 bases between. CDR3 DNA: TGTGCCGCTGGGGGGCTAGCGGTAGGCAATGAGCAGTTCTTC. As protein: CAAGGLAVGNEQFF.

This clonotype was recorded at least ten times. V gene TRBV5-1 combines with J gene TRBJ2-2; no clear D. The CDR3 consists of 14 residues. The V gene lost 4 bases and the J gene lost 3 bases, with 10 bases spanning the gap. The V gene's germline CDR1 is SGHRS and CDR2 YFSETQ. This CDR3 reads CASSADKHTGELFF. In DNA form, the CDR3 reads TGCGCCAGCAGCGCCGACAAACACACCGGGGAGCTGTTTTTT. Based on the CDR3 plus reference TRBV5-1 and TRBJ2-2, the full variable domain is KAGVTQTPRYLIKTRGQQVTLSCSPISGHRSVSWYQQTPGQGLQFLFEYFSETQRNKGNFPGRFSGRQFSNSRSEMNVSTLELGDSALYLCASSADKHTGELFFGEGSRLTVL.

This clonotype was found many times. The J gene is TRBJ2-3, the V gene TRBV5-4; tentatively, D is TRBD1 or TRBD2 (6 bases each). Per the germline V gene, CDR1 is SGHNT and CDR2 is YYREEE (reference sequence). There are 16 residues in the CDR3. V lost 6 bases and J 2 bases, leaving 19 bases between the germline ends. For the CDR3, the DNA is TGTGCCAGCACCGACCTGCAACGGGGGCCCACAGATACGCAGTATTTT. Protein product: CASTDLQRGPTDTQYF.

A note on this clonotype: This probably arose from a read error, given a far larger clone one base away. The chain couples TRBV6-8 to TRBJ2-6; no clear D gene. V lost 10 bases, J lost 0 bases, and 10 bases lay in between. The germline CDR1 and CDR2 sequences are MNHGY and SAAAGT. The CDR3 contains 14 residues. Written as DNA, the CDR3 is TGTGCCACCAGAAGGGTCTCTGGGGCCAACGTCCTGACTTTC. Amino acids: CATRRVSGANVLTF.

This clonotype was recorded at least ten times. V gene TRBV5-1 combines with J gene TRBJ2-7; the D gene is possibly TRBD1 (6 bases). The germline V gene encodes CDR1 SGHRS and CDR2 YFSETQ. CDR3 length: 13 amino acids. Trimming removed 4 bases at V and 3 bases at J, with 11 bases between. CDR3 loop: CASSPTGYYEQYF. The CDR3 bases are TGCGCCAGCAGCCCGACAGGTTACTACGAGCAGTACTTC.

This clonotype was seen ten or more times. For the CDR3, the DNA is TGTGCCAGCAGCGAGGGGACAGGAAGAACTAATGAAAAACTGTTTTTT. Protein sequence: CASSEGTGRTNEKLFF. V and J are TRBV9 and TRBJ1-4; TRBD1 matches at 8 bases. The ends lost 3 bases at V and 1 base at J; junction bases unmatched: 5. Germline V CDR1 and CDR2: SGDLS, YYNGEE. This CDR3 has 16 amino acids.

This clonotype is medium-sized. The CDR3 DNA is TGTGCCAGCGGCACAGGGGCGTACGAGCAGTACTTC. Amino acid sequence: CASGTGAYEQYF. The chain combines TRBV6-5 with TRBJ2-7; TRBD1 matches at 7 bases. After removal of 8 bases from V and 4 bases from J, the junction contained 5 bases not matched to a gene. CDR3 length: 12 residues. CDR1 is MNHEY and CDR2 is SVGAGI in the germline V gene.

This chain links TRBV5-8 with TRBJ1-5, with D hard to call. In germline, CDR1 is SGHTS, CDR2 YDEGEE. Trimming removed 4 bases from V and 0 bases from J, with 14 bases in between. This CDR3 is built from 16 residues. The CDR3 is CASSHEVAVSNQPQHF. The CDR3 DNA reads TGTGCCAGCAGCCACGAAGTAGCAGTTAGCAATCAGCCCCAGCATTTT. The full variable domain, rest sourced from reference TRBV5-8 and TRBJ1-5, is EAGVTQSPTHLIKTRGQQATLRCSPISGHTSVYWYQQALGLGLQFLLWYDEGEERNRGNFPPRFSGRQFPNYSSELNVNALELEDSALYLCASSHEVAVSNQPQHFGDGTRLSIL.

The rearrangement joins TRBV5-4 to TRBJ2-1, with 14 bases identical to TRBD2. The ends lost 4 bases at V and 7 bases at J; junction bases unmatched: 7. Germline V gene sequence: CDR1 SGHNT, CDR2 YYREEE (reference sequence). The CDR3 loop spans 16 amino acids. For the CDR3, the DNA is TGTGCCAGCAGCGTCCTGACTAGCGGGGGGGGTAATGAGCAGTTCTTC. Residues: CASSVLTSGGGNEQFF.

A word on this clonotype: A far larger clone is one nucleotide away, so this likely arose from a read error. This chain uses TRBV2 with TRBJ2-1; D ambiguous. The ends were cut back, 6 bases at V and 10 bases at J, with 16 bases in the middle. The CDR3 is 13 residues long. The germline V gene encodes CDR1 SNHLY and CDR2 FYNNEI. The CDR3 region has the DNA TGTGCCAGCAGGCGAAGCCCTACCTACGAGCAGTTCTTC. Protein: CASRRSPTYEQFF.

The chain combines TRBV7-2 with TRBJ2-3, with TRBD2 matching 10 bases. The CDR3 consists of 18 residues. V trimming: 5 bases; J trimming: 6 bases; junction bases outside the gene matches: 17. Germline values: CDR1 SGHTA, CDR2 FQGNSA. For the CDR3, the DNA is TGTGCCAGCAGCCCGGGGCTAGCGGGGGAGAGAAGGCGTGATACGCAGTATTTT. Translation: CASSPGLAGERRRDTQYF.

The sample holds many counts of this clonotype. The V call is TRBV3-1, the J call TRBJ2-1, with a weak D call TRBD2 (5 bases). The CDR3 is 14 amino acids. Germline lookup yields CDR1 LGHDT and CDR2 YNNKEL (reference sequence). V was cut by 7 bases and J by 0 bases, with 10 bases left in between. For the CDR3, the DNA is TGTGCCAGCAACCGAGGGAGCTCCTACAATGAGCAGTTCTTC. It yields the protein CASNRGSSYNEQFF.

This clonotype was recorded at least ten times. The V call is TRBV29-1, the J call TRBJ2-3; 7 bases align to TRBD1. Trimming removed 3 bases from V and 5 bases from J; junction bases left unmatched: 14. The CDR3 contains 16 residues. Germline V gene sequence: CDR1 SQVTM, CDR2 ANQGSEA. The CDR3: CSVDLRTGVGEDTQYF. The CDR3 nucleotides are TGCAGCGTTGACCTTCGTACAGGGGTGGGTGAAGATACGCAGTATTTT.

This clonotype was observed at least ten times. The chain couples TRBV11-2 to TRBJ2-5; D is unresolved. The CDR3 totals 13 residues. The germline CDR1 and CDR2 sequences are SGHAT and FQNNGV. V was trimmed by 1 base and J by 6 bases, leaving 9 bases between them. The CDR3 is CASSLGVGQTQYF. The CDR3 nucleotides read TGTGCCAGCAGCTTAGGGGTTGGACAGACCCAGTACTTC.

The gene calls are TRBV30 and TRBJ1-6; 10 positions agree with TRBD1. Germline CDR1 GTSNPN, CDR2 SVGIG (reference sequence). The CDR3 loop spans 12 amino acids. Here the CDR3 reads CAATGGNSPLHF. CDR3 bases: TGTGCTGCGACAGGGGGCAATTCACCCCTCCACTTT.

The chain carries TRBV29-1 and TRBJ1-3; the D is unclear. The CDR3 is 13 residues long. V lost 4 bases and J lost 0, with 7 bases in between. The germline gives CDR1 SQVTM, CDR2 ANQGSEA. This CDR3 reads CSVVVNSGNTIYF. CDR3 nucleotides: TGCAGCGTTGTTGTTAACTCTGGAAACACCATATATTTT.

In this sample, this clonotype turned up many times. This sequence joins TRBV10-2 and TRBJ2-3; the match to TRBD2 covers 12 bases. CDR1 WSHSY and CDR2 SAAADI come from the germline V gene. J lost 4 bases, V lost 0 bases, and 2 bases had no gene match. The CDR3 extends over 16 amino acids. CDR3 loop: CASSESGLAGADTQYF. The CDR3 nucleotides are TGCGCCAGCAGTGAGTCGGGACTAGCGGGTGCAGATACGCAGTATTTT.

This chain links TRBV20-1 with TRBJ2-7; maybe TRBD1 (6 bases). Deletions cut 3 bases from V and 2 bases from J, with 8 bases between. The CDR3 covers 12 residues. Per the germline V gene, CDR1 is DFQATT and CDR2 is SNEGSKA (reference sequence). CDR3 sequence (DNA): TGCAGTGCTAGTGAGGGGGCCTACGAGCAGTACTTC. Residues: CSASEGAYEQYF.